This T cell receptor (beta chain) was recovered during a study of blood T cells in healthy people across ages. Alongside a J-beta primer mix, a sample-barcoded 5' primer served in a second PCR lasting roughly 6 to 11 cycles. From the 5' RACE reads, TCRdb called clonotypes with MiXCR, one entry per CDR3 protein. The sample records 1.5 million to 2 million distinct CDR3 sequences, under 30% being singletons. Germline V gives CDR1 MNHEY, CDR2 SMNVEV (reference sequence). V shed 6 bases and J 1 base; nucleotides not matched to a gene: 8. This CDR3 comprises 15 residues. The chain employs TRBV27 and TRBJ1-2; 7 positions match TRBD1. The source material was blood. The clonotype comes from a woman aged 25 to 45 in good health. Here the CDR3 reads CASRTTGALNYGYTF. The DNA of the CDR3 is TGTGCCAGCAGGACAACAGGGGCCCTTAACTATGGCTACACCTTC.